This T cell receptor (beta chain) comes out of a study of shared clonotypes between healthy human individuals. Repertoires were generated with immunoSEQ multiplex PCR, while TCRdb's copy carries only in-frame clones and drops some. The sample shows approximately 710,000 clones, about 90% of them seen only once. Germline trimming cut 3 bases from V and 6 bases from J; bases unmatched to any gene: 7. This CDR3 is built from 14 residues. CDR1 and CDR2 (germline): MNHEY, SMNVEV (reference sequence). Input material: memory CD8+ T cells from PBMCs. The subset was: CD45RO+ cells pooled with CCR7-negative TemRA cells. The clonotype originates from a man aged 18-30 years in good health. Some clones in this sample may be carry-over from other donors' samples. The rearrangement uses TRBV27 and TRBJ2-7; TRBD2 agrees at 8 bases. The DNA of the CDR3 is TGTGCCAGCAGTTTTGGAGCGGGAGCTCCCGAGCAGTACTTC. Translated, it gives CASSFGAGAPEQYF.